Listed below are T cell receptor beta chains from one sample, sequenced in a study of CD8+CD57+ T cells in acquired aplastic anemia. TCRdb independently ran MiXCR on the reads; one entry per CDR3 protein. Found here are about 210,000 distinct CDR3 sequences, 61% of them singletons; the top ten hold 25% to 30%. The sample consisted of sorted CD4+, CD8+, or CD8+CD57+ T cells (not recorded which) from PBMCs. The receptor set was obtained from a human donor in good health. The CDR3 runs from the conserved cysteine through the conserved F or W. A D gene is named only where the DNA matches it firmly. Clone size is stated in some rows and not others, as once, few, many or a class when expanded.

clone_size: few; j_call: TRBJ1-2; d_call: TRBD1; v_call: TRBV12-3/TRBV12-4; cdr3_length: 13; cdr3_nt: TGTGCCAGCAGTTCCCCTCAGGGGGGTGGCTACACCTTC; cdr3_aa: CASSSPQGGGYTF
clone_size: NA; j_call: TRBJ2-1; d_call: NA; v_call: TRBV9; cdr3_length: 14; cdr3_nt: TGTGCCAGCAGCGTCCAGGGGAAGACGAATGAGCAGTTCTTC; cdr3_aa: CASSVQGKTNEQFF
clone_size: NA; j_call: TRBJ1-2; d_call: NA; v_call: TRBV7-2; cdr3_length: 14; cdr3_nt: TGTGCCAGCAGCTTAGCAGGGGCAGGCTATGGCTACACCTTC; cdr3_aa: CASSLAGAGYGYTF
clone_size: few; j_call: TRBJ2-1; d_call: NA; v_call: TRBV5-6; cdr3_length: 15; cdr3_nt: TGTGCCAGCAGCCGCCAGGCCCTCTCCTACAATGAGCAGTTCTTC; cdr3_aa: CASSRQALSYNEQFF
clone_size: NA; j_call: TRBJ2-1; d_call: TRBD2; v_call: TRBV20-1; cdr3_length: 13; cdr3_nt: TGCAGTGCCCCTGGGGGGGGGGGACGAGAGCAGTTCTTC; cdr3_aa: CSAPGGGGREQFF
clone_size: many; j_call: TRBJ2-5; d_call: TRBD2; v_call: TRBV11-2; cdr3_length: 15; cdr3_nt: TGTGCCAGCAGCTTAGGTCTAGCGGGGCAAGAGACCCAGTACTTC; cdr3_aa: CASSLGLAGQETQYF
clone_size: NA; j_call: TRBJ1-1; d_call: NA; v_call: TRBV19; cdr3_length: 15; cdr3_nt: TGTGCCAGTAGTATAGCGGGAGGGGCCCACACTGAAGCTTTCTTT; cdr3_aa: CASSIAGGAHTEAFF
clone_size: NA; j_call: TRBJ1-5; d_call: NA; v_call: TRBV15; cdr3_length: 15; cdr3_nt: TGTGCCACCAGCGCTCACCGGGACAGCAATCAGCCCCAGCATTTT; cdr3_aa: CATSAHRDSNQPQHF
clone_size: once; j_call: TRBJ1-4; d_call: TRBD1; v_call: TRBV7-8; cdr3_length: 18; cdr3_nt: TGTGCCAGCAGCCCAAATAGCGTCCCCACAGGGGGCGGTGAAAAACTGTTTTTT; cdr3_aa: CASSPNSVPTGGGEKLFF
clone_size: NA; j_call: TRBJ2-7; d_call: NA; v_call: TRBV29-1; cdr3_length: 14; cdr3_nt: TGCAGCGTTGTAGACACAGGGAGGGACTACGAGCAGTACTTC; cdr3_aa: CSVVDTGRDYEQYF
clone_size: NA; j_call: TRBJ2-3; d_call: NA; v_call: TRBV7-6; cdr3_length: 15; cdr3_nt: TGTGCCAGCAGCTTAGTTGGGGGGCGCCCAGATACGCAGTATTTT; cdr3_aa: CASSLVGGRPDTQYF
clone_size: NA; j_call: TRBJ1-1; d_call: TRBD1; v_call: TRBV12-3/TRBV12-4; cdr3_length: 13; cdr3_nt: TGTGCCAGCAGCCTGACAGGGGGAGTGACAGCTTTCTTT; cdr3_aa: CASSLTGGVTAFF
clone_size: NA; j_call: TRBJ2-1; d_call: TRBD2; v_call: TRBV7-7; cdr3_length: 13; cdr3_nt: TGTGCCAGCAGCAGCGGACTAGAAAATGAGCAGTTCTTC; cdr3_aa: CASSSGLENEQFF
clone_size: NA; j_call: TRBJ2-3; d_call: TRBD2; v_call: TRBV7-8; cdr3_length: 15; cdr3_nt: TGTGCCAGCAGCCCGACTAGCGGGAGATCAGATACGCAGTATTTT; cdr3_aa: CASSPTSGRSDTQYF
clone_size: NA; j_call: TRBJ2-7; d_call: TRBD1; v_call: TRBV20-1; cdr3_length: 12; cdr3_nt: TGCAGTGCCAGACAGGGCTCCTACGAGCAGTACTTC; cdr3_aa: CSARQGSYEQYF
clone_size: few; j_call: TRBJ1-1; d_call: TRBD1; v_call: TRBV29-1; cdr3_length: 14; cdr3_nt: TGCAGCGTTGACTCAGGGGGCGGAGGTACTGAAGCTTTCTTT; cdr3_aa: CSVDSGGGGTEAFF
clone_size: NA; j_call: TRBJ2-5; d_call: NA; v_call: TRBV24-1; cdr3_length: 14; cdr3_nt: TGTGCCACCAGTGATCTACACGGCCCAGGGACCCAGTACTTC; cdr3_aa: CATSDLHGPGTQYF
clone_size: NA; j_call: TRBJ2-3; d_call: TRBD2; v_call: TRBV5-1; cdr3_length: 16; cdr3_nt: TGCGCCAGCACTATGGGACTAGCGAGTAGCACAGATACGCAGTATTTT; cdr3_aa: CASTMGLASSTDTQYF
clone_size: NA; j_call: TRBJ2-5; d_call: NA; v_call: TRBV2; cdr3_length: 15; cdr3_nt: TGTGCCAGCAGTGAGGGGGGCGGCAATCAAGAGACCCAGTACTTC; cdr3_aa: CASSEGGGNQETQYF
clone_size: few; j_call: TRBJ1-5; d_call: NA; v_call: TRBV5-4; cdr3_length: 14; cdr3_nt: TGTGCCAGCAGCTTGTCGGGTTCGCCTCAGTCCCAGCATTTT; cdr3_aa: CASSLSGSPQSQHF
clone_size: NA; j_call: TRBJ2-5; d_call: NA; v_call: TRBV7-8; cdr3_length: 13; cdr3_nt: TGTGCCAGCAGCACCGGGCCCACAGAGACCCAGTACTTC; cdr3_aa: CASSTGPTETQYF
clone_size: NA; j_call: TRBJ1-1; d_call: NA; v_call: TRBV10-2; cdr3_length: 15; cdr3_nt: TGCGCCAGCAGTCCCGACGGTGAGGGGTACACTGAAGCTTTCTTT; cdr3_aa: CASSPDGEGYTEAFF
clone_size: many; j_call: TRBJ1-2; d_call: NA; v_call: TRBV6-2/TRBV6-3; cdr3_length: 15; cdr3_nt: TGTGCCAGCAGTTACGTCGGATCGACTAACTATGGCTACACCTTC; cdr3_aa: CASSYVGSTNYGYTF
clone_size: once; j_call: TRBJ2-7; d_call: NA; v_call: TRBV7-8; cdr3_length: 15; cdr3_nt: TGTGCCAGCAGAGTGGACTATCCGTCATCCTACGAGCAGTACTTC; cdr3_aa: CASRVDYPSSYEQYF
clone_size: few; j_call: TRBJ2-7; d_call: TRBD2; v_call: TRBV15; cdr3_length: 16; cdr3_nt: TGTGCCACCAGCAGGCCTCGACTAGCGGGATCTCACGAGCAGTACTTC; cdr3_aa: CATSRPRLAGSHEQYF
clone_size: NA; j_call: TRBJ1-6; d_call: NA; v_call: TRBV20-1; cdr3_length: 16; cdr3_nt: TGCAGTGCTATAGCGGACCGAACAGGACTAAATTCACCCCTCCACTTT; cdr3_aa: CSAIADRTGLNSPLHF
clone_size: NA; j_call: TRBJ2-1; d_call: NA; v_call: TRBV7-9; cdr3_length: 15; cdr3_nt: TGTGCCAGCAGCTTACCAGACTCGTTCAAGGGTGAGCAGTTCTTC; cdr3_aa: CASSLPDSFKGEQFF
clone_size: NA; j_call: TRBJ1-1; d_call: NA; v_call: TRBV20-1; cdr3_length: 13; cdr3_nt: TGCAGCGCTAGTAAACAGATCTCCACTGAAGCTTTCTTT; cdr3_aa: CSASKQISTEAFF
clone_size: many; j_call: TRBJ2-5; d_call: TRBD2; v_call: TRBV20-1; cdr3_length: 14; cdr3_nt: TGCAGTGCCACTAGTTTTGCGGGAGAAGAGACCCAGTACTTC; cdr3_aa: CSATSFAGEETQYF
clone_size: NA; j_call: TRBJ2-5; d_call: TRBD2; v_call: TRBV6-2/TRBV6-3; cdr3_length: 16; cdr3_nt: TGTGCCAGCAGTTACTCAGGCGGGGGGGCCTCCGAGACCCAGTACTTC; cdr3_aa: CASSYSGGGASETQYF
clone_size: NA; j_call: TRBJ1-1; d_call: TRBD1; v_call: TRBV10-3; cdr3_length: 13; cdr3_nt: TGTGCCATCCAACAGGGGTTGAACATTGAAGCTTTCTTT; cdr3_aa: CAIQQGLNIEAFF
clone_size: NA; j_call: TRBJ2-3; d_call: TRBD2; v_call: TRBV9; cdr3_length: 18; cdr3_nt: TGTGCCAGCAGCGCGACCGGGACTAGCGGGTTCGAGCCAGATACGCAGTATTTT; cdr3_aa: CASSATGTSGFEPDTQYF
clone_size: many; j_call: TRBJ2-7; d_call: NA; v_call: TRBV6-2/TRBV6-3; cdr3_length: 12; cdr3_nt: TGTGCCAGCAGTTACCCAGGGTACGAGCAGTACTTC; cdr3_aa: CASSYPGYEQYF
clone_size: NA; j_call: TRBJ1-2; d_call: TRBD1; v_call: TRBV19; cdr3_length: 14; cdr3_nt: TGTGCCAGTACAATGACAGGGGGCGGCTATGGCTACACCTTC; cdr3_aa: CASTMTGGGYGYTF
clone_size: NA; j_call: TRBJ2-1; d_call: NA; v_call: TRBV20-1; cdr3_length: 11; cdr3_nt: TGCAGTGCCAGACTAGTCGATGAGCAGTTCTTC; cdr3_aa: CSARLVDEQFF
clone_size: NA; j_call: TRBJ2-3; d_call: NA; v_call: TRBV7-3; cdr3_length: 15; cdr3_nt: TGTGCCAGCAGCTTAAATCAGGGTCGGACAGATACGCAGTATTTT; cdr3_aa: CASSLNQGRTDTQYF
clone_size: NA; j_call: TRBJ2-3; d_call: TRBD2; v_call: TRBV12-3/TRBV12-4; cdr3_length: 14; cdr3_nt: TGTGCCAGCGGGCGGGGGGCCAGGGCAGATACGCAGTATTTT; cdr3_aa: CASGRGARADTQYF
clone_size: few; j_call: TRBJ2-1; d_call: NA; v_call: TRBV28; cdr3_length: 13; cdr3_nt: TGTGCCAGCAGACGAACCGGAGTGAATGAGCAGTTCTTC; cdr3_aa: CASRRTGVNEQFF
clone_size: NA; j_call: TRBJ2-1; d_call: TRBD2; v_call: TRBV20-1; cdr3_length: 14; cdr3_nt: TGCAGTGCTAAGGGAGGGCTAGCCTACAATGAGCAGTTCTTC; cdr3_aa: CSAKGGLAYNEQFF
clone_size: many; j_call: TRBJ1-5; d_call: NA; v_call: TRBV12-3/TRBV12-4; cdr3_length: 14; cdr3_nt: TGTGCCAGCAGCTTGGGGGGGCATGGGCAGCCCCAGCATTTT; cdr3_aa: CASSLGGHGQPQHF
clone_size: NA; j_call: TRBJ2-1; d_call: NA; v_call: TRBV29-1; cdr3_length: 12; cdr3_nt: TGCAGCGAGCGGGGACAGACTAATGAGCAGTTCTTC; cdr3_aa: CSERGQTNEQFF
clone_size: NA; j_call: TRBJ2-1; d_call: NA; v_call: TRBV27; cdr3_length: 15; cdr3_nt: TGTGCCAGCAGTTTAGCTGGGGGGGCGTACAATGAGCAGTTCTTC; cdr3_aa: CASSLAGGAYNEQFF
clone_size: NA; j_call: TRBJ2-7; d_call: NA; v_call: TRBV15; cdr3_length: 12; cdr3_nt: TGTGCCACCAGCAGGGATCACTACGAGCAGTACTTC; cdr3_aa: CATSRDHYEQYF
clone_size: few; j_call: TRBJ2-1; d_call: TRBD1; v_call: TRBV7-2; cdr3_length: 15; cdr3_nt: TGTGCCAGCAGCGGGACCGGGACAGGGTACAATGAGCAGTTCTTC; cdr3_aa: CASSGTGTGYNEQFF
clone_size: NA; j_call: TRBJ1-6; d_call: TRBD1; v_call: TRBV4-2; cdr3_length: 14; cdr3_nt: TGTGCCAGCAGCCGGGGACAGGAAAATTCACCCCTCCACTTT; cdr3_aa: CASSRGQENSPLHF
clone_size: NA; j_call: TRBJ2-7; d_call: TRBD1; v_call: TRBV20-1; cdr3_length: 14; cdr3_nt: TGCAGTGCTAAGCGACAGGGAAGAACCTACGAGCAGTACTTC; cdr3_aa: CSAKRQGRTYEQYF
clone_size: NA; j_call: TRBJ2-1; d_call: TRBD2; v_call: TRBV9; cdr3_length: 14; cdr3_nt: TGTGCCAGCAGTTGCGGGGGGGCCGGGAATAAGCAGTTCTTC; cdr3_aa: CASSCGGAGNKQFF
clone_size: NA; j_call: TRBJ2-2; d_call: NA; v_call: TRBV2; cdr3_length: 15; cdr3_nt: TGTGCCAGCAGCCCCTCGCTGACGAACACCGGGGAGCTGTTTTTT; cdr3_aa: CASSPSLTNTGELFF
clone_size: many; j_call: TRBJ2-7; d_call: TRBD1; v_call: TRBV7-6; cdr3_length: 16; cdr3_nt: TGTGCCAGCAGCTCAGATTCCGGGACAGGGGCCTACGAGCAGTACTTC; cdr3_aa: CASSSDSGTGAYEQYF
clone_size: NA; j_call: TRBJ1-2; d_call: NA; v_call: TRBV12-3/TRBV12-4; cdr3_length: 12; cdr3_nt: TGTGCCAGCACCCCAGAAGGCTATGGCTACACCTTC; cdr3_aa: CASTPEGYGYTF
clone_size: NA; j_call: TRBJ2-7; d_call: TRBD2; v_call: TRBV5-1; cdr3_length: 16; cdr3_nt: TGCGCCAGCAGCTTGGATACTAGCGGGATTGGATACGAGCAGTACTTC; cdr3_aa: CASSLDTSGIGYEQYF
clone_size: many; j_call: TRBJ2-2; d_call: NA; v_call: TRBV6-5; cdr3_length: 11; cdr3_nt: TGTGCCAGCAGTTACGGCGGGGAGCTGTTTTTT; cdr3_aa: CASSYGGELFF
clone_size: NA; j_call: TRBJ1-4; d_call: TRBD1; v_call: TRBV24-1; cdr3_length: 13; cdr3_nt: TGTGCCACCAGTGGGGACAGGGGTGAAAAACTGTTTTTT; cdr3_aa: CATSGDRGEKLFF
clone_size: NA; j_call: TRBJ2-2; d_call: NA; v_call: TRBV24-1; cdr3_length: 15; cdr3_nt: TGTGCCACCAGTGACGCCGGGACGGACACCGGGGAGCTGTTTTTT; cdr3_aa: CATSDAGTDTGELFF